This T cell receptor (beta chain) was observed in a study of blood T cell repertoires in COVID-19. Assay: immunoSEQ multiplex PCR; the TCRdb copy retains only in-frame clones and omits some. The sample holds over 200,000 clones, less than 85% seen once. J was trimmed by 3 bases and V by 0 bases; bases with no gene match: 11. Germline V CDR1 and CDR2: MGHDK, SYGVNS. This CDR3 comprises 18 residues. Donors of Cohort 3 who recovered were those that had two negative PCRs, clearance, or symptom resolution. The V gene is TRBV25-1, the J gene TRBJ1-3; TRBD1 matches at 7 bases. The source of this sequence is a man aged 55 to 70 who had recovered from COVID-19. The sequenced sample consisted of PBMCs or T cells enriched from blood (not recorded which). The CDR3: CASSEYGPLTGLGNTIYF. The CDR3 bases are TGTGCCAGCAGTGAATATGGCCCCCTGACAGGGCTTGGAAACACCATATATTTT.